This T cell receptor beta chain was identified in a study of blood T cell repertoires in COVID-19 (TCRdb year 2020). As for the study more broadly: Samples from collaborators originated in the United States, Italy and Spain and spanned both the acute and convalescent phases of COVID-19. The repertoires were released in a freely available public database intended as a resource for research on the immune response to SARS-CoV-2. The samples were drawn from the first 160 participants of the ongoing ImmuneRACE study and from over 950 subjects provided by 6 global collaborators. The prospective study material was composed of cDNA or gDNA derived from T cells, B-cell-depleted T cells, or PBMCs. Nearly every sample came with metadata listing a de-identified subject ID, COVID-19 status, age in years and sex. Deeply sampled blood TCRbeta repertoires from subjects exposed to, actively infected with, or recovered from COVID-19 were included in the dataset. Where available, HLA class I and class II types were obtained from metadata supplied by the sample provider rather than from assay-based typing. The study at large found these results: The quantity of clinical and demographic metadata differed by source and by participant and was supplied without curation.

TCRbeta CDR3 regions were amplified from genomic DNA using the immunoSEQ Assay, a bias-controlled multiplex PCR. The published analysis was carried out like this. The number of nucleated cells in each sample was estimated from the amplification of reference gene primers within the assay. To quantify the absolute abundance of each unique TCRbeta CDR3 rearrangement, sequence reads were collapsed and filtered. For each sample, productive Simpson clonality was calculated by taking the square root of Simpson's diversity index across productive rearrangements. Held by TCRdb, this immuneACCESS table contains in-frame sequences only and omits some clones. Under half of the omission traces to an unresolved V gene where checked; the cause of the rest is unknown. Clone size and the V and J calls come from that table; the DNA yielded D and trimming. This sample gives under 250,000 clones in total; 65% to 85% of them show up just once. About 7.4% of the sample belongs to the ten largest clones.

Collaborating institutions collected whole blood in K2EDTA tubes following their own protocols. For TCRbeta analysis, collaborators shipped samples as frozen whole blood, isolated PBMCs, or DNA extracted from either of those sample types. To note about this clone: Its antigen is still unknown. No clone much larger than this one lies a single base away; base qualities are absent.

The germline V gene encodes CDR1 MNHEY and CDR2 SMNVEV (reference sequence). Reading from cysteine to phenylalanine, the CDR3 counts 15 amino acids. The only DNA kept is the CDR3, 45 bases in frame from the first base. From V the trimming removes 2 bases and from J it removes 4 bases, while the gene matches leave 4 bases of the junction unaccounted for. The sequenced sample was peripheral blood. This TCR came from a woman older than 75 with acute or convalescent COVID-19. Recombination joined TRBV27 with TRBJ2-3; 9 middle bases align to TRBD1. The sequenced DNA is TGTGCCAGCAGTTTAGTACAGGGGGCCTCAGATACGCAGTATTTT. Translation gives CASSLVQGASDTQYF.